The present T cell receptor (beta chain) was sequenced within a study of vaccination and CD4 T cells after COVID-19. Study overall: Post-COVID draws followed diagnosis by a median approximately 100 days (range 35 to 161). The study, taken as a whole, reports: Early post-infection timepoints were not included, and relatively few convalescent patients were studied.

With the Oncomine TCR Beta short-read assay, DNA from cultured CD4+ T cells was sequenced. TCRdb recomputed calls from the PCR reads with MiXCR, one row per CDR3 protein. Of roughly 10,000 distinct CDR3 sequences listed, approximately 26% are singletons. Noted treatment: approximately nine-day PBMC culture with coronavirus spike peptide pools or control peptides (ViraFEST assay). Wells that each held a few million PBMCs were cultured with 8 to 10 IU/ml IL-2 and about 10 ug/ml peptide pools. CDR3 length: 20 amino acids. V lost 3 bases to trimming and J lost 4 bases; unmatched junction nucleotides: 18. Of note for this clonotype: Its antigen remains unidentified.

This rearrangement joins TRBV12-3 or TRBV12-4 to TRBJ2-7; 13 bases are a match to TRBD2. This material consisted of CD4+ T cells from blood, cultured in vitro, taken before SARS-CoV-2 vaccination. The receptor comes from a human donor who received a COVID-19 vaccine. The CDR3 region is CASSFYGRLAGGRRRYEQYF. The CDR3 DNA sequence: TGTGCCAGCAGTTTTTATGGGAGACTAGCGGGGGGCCGAAGGAGATACGAGCAGTACTTC.